The T cell receptor (beta chain) under discussion was sequenced for a study of human CD4 T cells and Enterobacteriaceae (TCRdb year 2020). On the study overall, not on this receptor specifically: In ex vivo samples, clonotypes with broad cross-reactivity seemed more expanded than specific clonotypes, as 11 of 19 and most of the roughly 35 fell within the top 5%. The reactivity of ex vivo clonotypes was inferred solely by matching the nucleotide sequences of those clonotypes to CFSE-low cultures from the same donors.

Ex vivo total memory CD4+ samples were sequenced at deep level, with detection sensitivity of one cell in 200,000. The QIAamp DNA Micro Kit was used to extract genomic DNA from cell pellets, and spectrophotometry was used to check the DNA quantity and purity. The immunoSEQ multiplex PCR assay was used to amplify the TCR Vbeta CDR3 regions. The Illumina HiSeq platform was used to sequence the amplicons. The retrieved sequences were 87 nucleotides long and included the CDR3 region. The study's own analysis went as follows. A clonotype was defined as a unique productive TCR Vbeta nucleotide sequence, quantified by productive template frequency from ImmunoSEQ Analyzer V3.0. A threshold set at the top 5th percentile of each frequency-ranked repertoire was used to define expanded clonotypes. Repertoire overlap was calculated as Chao-Jaccard with the R package fossil and was visualized by nonmetric multidimensional scaling with the R package MASS. The source is immuneACCESS, and TCRdb retained only in-frame sequences with V and J called. Part of the clones is not carried over; for the studies checked, unresolved V genes explain less than half of this, and the remainder is unexplained. V and J calls and clone size are those listed in that table; D and trimming were worked out from the DNA. The sample profile shows around 26,000 clones; about 82% of them were found once. Of the sample, approximately 0.9% falls within the top ten clones.

Memory CD4+ T cells were FACS-sorted on a FACSAria III to over 98% purity as all CD4+ cells other than CD45RA+CCR7+CD95- naive cells. Blood from healthy donors was obtained from blood donation centers in Switzerland. Positive selection with CD4 and CD14 magnetic microbeads was used to enrich total CD4+ T cells and monocytes. Before sorting, CD8+, CD14+, CD16+, CD56+, CD19+ and CD25-bright cells were excluded. To assess in vivo expansion of bacteria-reactive clonotypes, total memory CD4+ T cells from a couple of blood donors were sequenced directly ex vivo. Ficoll-Paque Plus was used to isolate peripheral blood mononuclear cells from donor blood. In the case of this clone: This clone's antigen is unknown. No quality values exist for individual bases; no much larger clone is one base distant.

From the cysteine through the phenylalanine, the CDR3 covers 14 amino acids. Here the CDR3 DNA is all that survives: 42 bases in frame from base 1. CDR1 is given as SGHRS and CDR2 as YFSETQ, both from the germline V gene. Trimmed from V: 4 bases; trimmed from J: 7 bases; junction bases lacking a gene match: 7. This receptor was obtained from a human donor in good health. Sequencing input: memory CD4+ T cells from blood. The sample's cell subset or site label, in plain terms: total memory CD4 T cells sorted directly ex vivo, unstimulated. The V and J segments used are TRBV5-1 and TRBJ2-1, with 8 central nucleotides matching TRBD1. CDR3 region: CASSGGDRRNEQFF. Here is the DNA: TGCGCCAGCAGCGGCGGGGACAGGCGAAATGAGCAGTTCTTC.